Listed below are T cell receptor beta chains from one sample, sequenced in a study of blood T cell repertoires in COVID-19. Profiled with immunoSEQ multiplex PCR; TCRdb holds only in-frame clones, not every one. The sample gives some 300,000 clones, under 90% of which show up once; around 4.6% is in the top ten. The specimen was PBMCs or T cells enriched from blood (not recorded which). These receptors all come from a man younger than 40 who had recovered from COVID-19. The conserved cysteine and the conserved F or W are not part of the CDR3 here. A D gene is named only where the DNA matches it firmly. Size values are once, few and many counts, or a class for expanded clones, and some rows have none.

size,V,D,CDR3
few,TRBV4-2,TRBD1,ASSQDRDRDEKLF
NA,TRBV21-1,NA,ASRAGDNSPLH
NA,TRBV3-1/TRBV3-2,TRBD2,ASSSELQTSGRAGETQY
few,TRBV6-5,TRBD2,ASIIGRASDTQY
NA,TRBV7-9,TRBD1,ASSPYHRTGRYGYT
NA,TRBV7-2,NA,ASSLEGLVYNSPLH
NA,TRBV30,NA,AWSLSTDTQY
once,TRBV5-1,NA,ASSLAGTGNYGYT
NA,TRBV5-1,NA,ASSVAPGYEQY
NA,TRBV5-1,NA,ASSLDGSPLH
NA,TRBV6-5,TRBD2,ASSSKTSGEGETQY
NA,TRBV6-4,NA,ASSDRGARRHAF
NA,TRBV5-1,NA,ASSLARSYNEQF
NA,TRBV18,TRBD2,ASSAFSGGGSYEQY
NA,TRBV11-3,NA,ASSPLTRGGREKLF
NA,TRBV7-8,NA,ASSFEFGTGELF
NA,TRBV28,TRBD1,ASSHPGTGGTEAF
NA,TRBV6-4,TRBD2,ASSQGLAPNTGELF
NA,TRBV11-3,TRBD1,ASSLGGQGAGGYT
NA,TRBV4-1,TRBD1,ASSRTGTGGVTAGNTIY
NA,TRBV28,NA,AGKTEINTEAF
once,TRBV14,TRBD1,ASSRTGGGETQY
NA,TRBV11-2,TRBD2,ASSLGLAGGSF
NA,TRBV6-5,TRBD1,AVLTGESNQPQH
once,TRBV6-1,NA,ASSEKPGTEQY
NA,TRBV24-1,TRBD1,ATPPSQPDRGTHIRHSPLH
NA,TRBV28,TRBD1,ASVGQEVLNQPQH
NA,TRBV7-8,TRBD1,ASSQRTGNYGYT
once,TRBV29-1,TRBD1,SVAGGQGQPYEQY
NA,TRBV6-5,NA,ASSYSDKDYGYT
NA,TRBV4-1,NA,ASSRTGTGAYEQY
NA,TRBV12-5,TRBD2,ASGLVGLAGSNNEQF
NA,TRBV2,NA,ASSVLTAGPYGYT
NA,TRBV6-4,NA,ASPRVCNSPLH
NA,TRBV28,TRBD2,ASSRGFGAGLNNEQF
NA,TRBV9,TRBD2,ASSVGLAGGRNTQY
once,TRBV5-5,TRBD1,ASSFGTGQYSNQPQH
NA,TRBV25-1,NA,ASSERENTEAF
NA,TRBV5-8,TRBD2,ASSLSGRRLEAN
NA,TRBV25-1,TRBD1,ASSAQGAYTEAF
NA,TRBV19,TRBD1,ASSKTGQVNEKLF
NA,TRBV4-1,NA,ASSADDLLGGNRVETQY
once,TRBV7-2,NA,ASSLAFPGTATIT
NA,TRBV28,TRBD2,ASSFPRASGGTDTQY
NA,TRBV12-3/TRBV12-4,TRBD1,ASSRGQGFGYT
NA,TRBV5-1,TRBD1,ASRDGTGAF
NA,TRBV30,NA,AWSVADSRSNEQF
NA,TRBV3-1/TRBV3-2,NA,ASSQEGGVGANVLT
once,TRBV5-1,NA,ASSLGEVYGYT
NA,TRBV5-1,NA,ASSEPLGELF